A single sample is the source of the 11 T cell receptor beta chains below, sequenced in a study of T-cell reconstitution after alpha-beta-depleted transplantation in children. The TCRbeta library incorporated unique molecular identifiers. TCRdb processed the PCR reads anew with MiXCR; each CDR3 protein has one entry. This sample has a few hundred thousand distinct CDR3 sequences, with around 10% found just once. Here the sequenced sample was peripheral blood, taken 180 days after TCRalphabeta/CD19-depleted stem cell transplant. These TCRs come from a male patient aged 2-15 years who had a stem cell transplant for chronic granulomatous disease, so the T cells may come from the graft donor.

In its sample, this clonotype was seen many times. This sequence joins TRBV12-3 or TRBV12-4 and TRBJ2-3; D gene ambiguous. This CDR3 comprises 13 residues. Trimming took 5 bases from V and 0 from J, leaving 6 bases between them. The CDR3, as DNA: TGTGCCAGCAGTACCTATAGCACAGATACGCAGTATTTT. Protein sequence: CASSTYSTDTQYF.

This clonotype was detected many times. The chain combines TRBV29-1 with TRBJ1-6; 7 bases are a match to TRBD1. V lost 5 bases and J lost 10; bases outside the gene matches: 8. Germline V lookup: CDR1 SQVTM, CDR2 ANQGSEA. The CDR3 is made up of 13 amino acids. CDR3 DNA sequence: TGCAGCGTTCAAACAGGGGACGGGTCACCCCTCCACTTT. It specifies CSVQTGDGSPLHF.

V is TRBV7-9 and J is TRBJ2-2, with 7 positions matching TRBD2. The germline V gene has CDR1 SEHNR and CDR2 FQNEAQ (reference sequence). V dropped 1 base and J dropped 4; count of bases not matched to a gene: 6. This CDR3 has 16 residues. The CDR3 DNA is TGTGCCAGCAGCTTAGGGCGGGGGACCTCCACCGGGGAGCTGTTTTTT. Translation gives CASSLGRGTSTGELFF.

Note on this clonotype: At one of its ends the junction is not consistent with the germline gene, which may arise from a read error. This sequence joins TRBV29-1 and TRBJ1-1; no firm D call. Germline loops: CDR1 SQVTM, CDR2 ANQGSEA. This CDR3 comprises 13 residues. The CDR3 nucleotides are TGCAGCGTTGAGGGCACGGGTCTCACTGAAGCTATCTTT. This codes for CSVEGTGLTEAIF.

Comment on this clonotype: A much larger clone sits a single nucleotide away, making a read error possible. This chain joins TRBV5-6 and TRBJ2-1; no definite D call. With 1 base removed from V and 4 bases from J, the gap between germline ends came to 18 bases. In germline, CDR1 is SGHDT, CDR2 YYEEEE. The CDR3 extends over 17 amino acids. The CDR3 sequence is CASSLRSTGTIYNEQFF. The CDR3 DNA sequence: TGTGCCAGCAGCTTGAGGTCTACCGGCACAATTTACAATGAGCAGTTCTTC.

This clonotype occurred many times. V usage is TRBV5-5 and J usage is TRBJ2-3, with D perhaps TRBD2 (5 bases). Germline CDR1 is SGHKS and CDR2 is YYEKEE (reference sequence). V was shortened by 1 base and J by 2 bases, with 17 bases between the two germline ends. The CDR3 consists of 17 residues. The CDR3 sequence: CASSLSGVGTVTDTQYF. The CDR3 DNA is TGTGCCAGCAGCTTGTCCGGGGTGGGCACGGTCACAGATACGCAGTATTTT.

Ten or more counts support this clonotype. The rearrangement uses TRBV7-3 and TRBJ2-3; TRBD2 aligns across 8 bases. Germline CDR1 is SGHTA and CDR2 is FQGTGA. This CDR3 is 15 amino acids long. The junction had 7 bases not matched to a gene; V was cut back by 6 bases and J by 2 bases. The CDR3 nucleotides read TGTGCCAGCAGTTCCGGGACTAGTACCACAGATACGCAGTATTTT. Translating it yields CASSSGTSTTDTQYF.

This clonotype was counted at least ten times. J is TRBJ2-7 and V is TRBV5-1; 7 bases align to TRBD1. Looked up from germline, CDR1 is SGHRS and CDR2 is YFSETQ. This CDR3 spans 14 amino acids. Trimming took 0 bases from V and 4 from J; bases not matched to a gene: 4. DNA of the CDR3: TGCGCCAGCAGCTTGGGACCGGACAGGTACGAGCAGTACTTC. Residues: CASSLGPDRYEQYF.

Many counts were recorded for this clonotype. The J gene is TRBJ1-4, the V gene TRBV4-2; 8 bases align to TRBD1. Losses at the gene ends were 4 bases for V and 8 bases for J; bases not matched to a gene: 12. The V gene's germline CDR1 is LGHNA and CDR2 YNFKEQ. The CDR3 covers 16 residues. The CDR3 nucleotides are TGTGCCAGCAGCCCCGGGACAGGAAAAGCCAGCGAAAAACTGTTTTTT. Translating it yields CASSPGTGKASEKLFF.

This clonotype was detected ten times or more. The gene calls are TRBV29-1 and TRBJ2-1; TRBD2 might be the D (6 bases). Germline V gene data show CDR1 as SQVTM and CDR2 as ANQGSEA. The V gene lost 4 bases and the J gene lost 4 bases, with 17 bases spanning the gap. The CDR3 totals 15 residues. The CDR3 spells CSVGVTSLVYNEQFF. The CDR3, as DNA: TGCAGCGTTGGGGTAACTAGCCTTGTTTACAATGAGCAGTTCTTC.

This clonotype was seen many times. V is TRBV11-2 and J is TRBJ2-5; 11 bases align to TRBD2. Unmatched junction bases numbered 23, after V lost 0 bases and J lost 5 bases. Germline-derived CDR1 and CDR2 are SGHAT and FQNNGV. The CDR3 has 22 residues. The chain's CDR3 is CASSLDRGPSGRLRVPMETQYF. CDR3 DNA: TGTGCCAGCAGCTTAGATCGGGGGCCTAGCGGGAGGCTCCGGGTTCCCATGGAGACCCAGTACTTC.